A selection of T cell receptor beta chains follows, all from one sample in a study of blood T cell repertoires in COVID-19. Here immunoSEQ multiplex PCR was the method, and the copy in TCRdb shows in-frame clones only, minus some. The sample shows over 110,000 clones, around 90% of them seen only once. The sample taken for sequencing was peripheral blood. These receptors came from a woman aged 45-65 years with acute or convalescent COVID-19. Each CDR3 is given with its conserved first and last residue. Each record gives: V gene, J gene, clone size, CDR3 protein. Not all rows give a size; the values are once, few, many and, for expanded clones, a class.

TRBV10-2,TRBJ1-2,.,CASTSGGADYGYTF
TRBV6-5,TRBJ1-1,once,CASIRQGKNTEAFF
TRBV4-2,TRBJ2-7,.,CASSQEGGRAYEQYF
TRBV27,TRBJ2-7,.,CASSLLAGSAYEQYF
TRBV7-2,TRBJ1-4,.,CASSLIGQGALEKLFF
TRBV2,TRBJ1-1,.,CATRADYGTEAFF
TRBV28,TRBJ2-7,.,CASSIAGGSYEQYF
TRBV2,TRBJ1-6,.,CASSAIRQGTSPLHF
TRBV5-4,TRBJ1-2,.,CASSLEGQVYGYTF
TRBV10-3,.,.,CAISEPTSGPSYEQYF
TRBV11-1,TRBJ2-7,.,CASSLGTGWSYEQYF
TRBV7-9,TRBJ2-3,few,CASSYTSGSTDTQYF
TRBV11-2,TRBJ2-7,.,CASSLDAGTQSYKQYF